Shown below are 7 T cell receptor beta chains from a single sample sequenced in a study of identifying expanded T cells in peripheral blood. The assay was immunoSEQ multiplex PCR, and TCRdb's table has in-frame clones only and misses some. There are 50,000 to 75,000 clones in the sample; around 83% occur only once, and approximately 17% lies in the top ten. Input material: blood. These receptors all come from a person aged 18 to 75 in good health.

CDR3 loop: CASSPLVGNQPQHF. CDR3 in DNA: TGTGCCAGCAGTCCGTTAGTTGGGAATCAGCCCCAGCATTTT. This chain uses TRBV28 with TRBJ1-5; D is ambiguous. The V end lost 5 bases, the J end lost 4 bases, and 12 bases lay between the germline ends. The CDR3 runs 14 residues. The germline V gene encodes CDR1 MDHEN and CDR2 SYDVKM.

The chain has TRBV7-9 and TRBJ2-7; TRBD2 is a possible D gene (5 bases). This CDR3 has 19 residues. The germline CDR1 and CDR2 sequences are SEHNR and FQNEAQ (reference sequence). The V end lost 5 bases, the J end lost 0 bases, and 26 bases lay between the germline ends. As DNA, the CDR3 is TGTGCCAGCAGCCACCGCCCGCTCGGTGCGGGCAGGAGCTCCTACGAGCAGTACTTC. The encoded protein is CASSHRPLGAGRSSYEQYF.

CDR3 DNA: TGTGCCAGCTCACCGACGGGGGGCACTGAAGCTTTCTTT. It encodes CASSPTGGTEAFF. This chain connects TRBV18 to TRBJ1-1; TRBD1 is a possible D gene (5 bases). The CDR3 consists of 13 residues. V was trimmed by 3 bases and J by 4 bases, leaving 9 bases between them. Germline assignment: CDR1 KGHSH and CDR2 LQKENI.

The chain has TRBV18 and TRBJ2-4; tentatively, D is TRBD1 or TRBD2 (5 bases each). The CDR3 consists of 14 residues. Germline loops: CDR1 KGHSH, CDR2 LQKENI. V was shortened by 3 bases and J by 9 bases, with 15 bases between the two germline ends. CDR3: CASSPESEGSIQYF. Here the CDR3 DNA reads TGTGCCAGCTCACCCGAGAGTGAGGGGTCCATTCAGTACTTC.

J is TRBJ1-6 and V is TRBV27; unclear D gene. The CDR3 spans 14 residues. The V end was cut by 7 bases, the J end by 0 bases, with 7 bases between. Germline V gene lookup returns CDR1 MNHEY and CDR2 SMNVEV (reference sequence). CDR3: CASKWSSYNSPLHF. The CDR3 nucleotides read TGTGCCAGCAAATGGAGCTCCTATAATTCACCCCTCCACTTT.

CDR3 in DNA: TGTGCCTGGAAGGTTTTCTGGGGGGAAGCTGCCGGCTACACCTTC. It is translated as CAWKVFWGEAAGYTF. The V and J genes are TRBV30 and TRBJ1-2; D perhaps matches TRBD1 (5 bases). The germline V gene has CDR1 GTSNPN and CDR2 SVGIG (reference sequence). Trimming pared 4 bases from V and 8 bases from J, leaving 23 bases between. The length of the CDR3 is 15 residues.

The CDR3 DNA sequence: TGTGCCAGCAGCCAGCGGACAGGGGCCTCCTACAATGAGCAGTTCTTC. Translated: CASSQRTGASYNEQFF. The chain combines TRBV14 with TRBJ2-1; 9 bases map to TRBD1. With 3 bases clipped from V and 0 bases from J, the junction kept 3 bases outside the gene matches. The CDR3 runs 16 residues. Germline-derived CDR1 and CDR2 are SGHDN and FVKESK.